These T cell receptor beta chains were read from a single sample in a study of post-analysis software for immune sequencing data. One entry per CDR3 protein results from TCRdb running MiXCR on the PCR reads. The sample includes 650,000 to 900,000 distinct CDR3 sequences, more than 45% of them seen just once. Sequenced input: blood. Receptors were obtained from a girl aged 5 to 17 with multiple sclerosis. Both conserved end residues are part of each CDR3. A D gene is named only where the DNA matches it firmly. Where a row states a size, it is once, few, many or the class of an expanded clone; other rows omit it.

TRBV7-6	TRBJ2-7	.	few	TGTGCCAGCAGCTTAGGCACTTGCGGACCGGGGAGCATCGAGCAGTACTTC	CASSLGTCGPGSIEQYF
TRBV5-1	TRBJ2-3	TRBD1	few	TGCGCCAGCAGCTCCCGGACAGGGGCCTCGACAGATACGCAGTATTTT	CASSSRTGASTDTQYF
TRBV13	TRBJ2-1	.	.	TGTGCCAGCAGCTTAGGGACAAACTACAATGAGCAGTTCTTC	CASSLGTNYNEQFF
TRBV12-3/TRBV12-4	TRBJ1-5	.	.	TGTGCCAGCACCCTGGGGGCTCAGCCCCAGCATTTT	CASTLGAQPQHF
TRBV11-2	TRBJ2-3	.	.	TGTGCCAGCAGCCGATTAGCTAGCGCAGATACGCAGTATTTT	CASSRLASADTQYF
TRBV2	TRBJ1-1	.	.	TGTGCCAGCAGTGAAAGGACCAAGAACACTGAAGCTTTCTTT	CASSERTKNTEAFF
TRBV3-1	TRBJ2-2	.	few	TGTGCCAGCCAATCCTCCGGGTTGCAACTTGGGACCGGGGAGCTGTTTTTT	CASQSSGLQLGTGELFF
TRBV12-3/TRBV12-4	TRBJ1-2	.	.	TGTGCCAGCAGACCGGGACGGGGGAACTATGGCTACACCTTC	CASRPGRGNYGYTF
TRBV27	TRBJ1-4	.	few	TGTGCCAGCAGTTTGGGCCAGCAGGGGAGGGAAAAACTGTTTTTT	CASSLGQQGREKLFF
TRBV3-1	TRBJ1-1	.	.	TGTGCCAGCAGCCAAGATTATGGGGGGGCGTCTGAAGCTTTCTTT	CASSQDYGGASEAFF
TRBV7-9	TRBJ1-1	TRBD1	.	TGTGCCAGCAGCCTACCGGGACAGGGCGTACTTGAAGCTTTCTTT	CASSLPGQGVLEAFF
TRBV7-9	TRBJ2-7	TRBD1	.	TGTGCCAGCAGCACAGGGACAGGGGCGGTGACCGAGCAGTACTTC	CASSTGTGAVTEQYF
TRBV6-5	TRBJ2-5	.	.	TGTGCCAGCAGTTACCCCGGACAGTATGGGGAGCAGTACTTC	CASSYPGQYGEQYF
TRBV5-1	TRBJ2-1	.	.	TGCGCCAGCAGCTTCCGATCTGATGAGCAGTTCTTC	CASSFRSDEQFF
TRBV3-1	TRBJ2-4	TRBD2	.	TGTGCCAGCAGCCCTAGGACTAGCGGTCGAGGGGACATTCAGTACTTC	CASSPRTSGRGDIQYF
TRBV12-3/TRBV12-4	TRBJ1-2	.	.	TGTGCCAGCAGCCTCGGCGGGGGGGAGGACTATGGCTACACCTTC	CASSLGGGEDYGYTF
TRBV28	TRBJ2-5	TRBD1	once	TGTGCCAGCAGTTTCCCGACAGGGGGCGTGTGGGAGACCCAGTACTTC	CASSFPTGGVWETQYF
TRBV27	TRBJ2-1	TRBD2	.	TGTGCCAGCAGTGGAAGGACTAGCGGGACCTCCTCGGGCAATGAGCAGTTCTTC	CASSGRTSGTSSGNEQFF
TRBV5-6	TRBJ2-3	.	many	TGTGCCAGCTTAGGTAGGGGTACAGATACGCAGTATTTT	CASLGRGTDTQYF
TRBV4-3	TRBJ2-3	.	.	TGCGCCAGCAGCCTGGGGAAGTTGAGCACAGATACGCAGTATTTT	CASSLGKLSTDTQYF
TRBV27	TRBJ2-5	TRBD1	few	TGTGCCGGCAGTTTCTCTTGGACGGGGACAGCGAGGGAGCAGTACTTC	CAGSFSWTGTAREQYF
TRBV6-1	TRBJ2-1	.	few	TGTGCCAGCAGTGAAGCGCCCCACTACAATGAGCAGTTCTTC	CASSEAPHYNEQFF
TRBV5-1	TRBJ1-1	.	few	TGCGCCAGCAGCTTGGATACAGGCGCAGCTTTCTTT	CASSLDTGAAFF
TRBV6-5	TRBJ1-2	.	.	TGTGCCATTGGGCAGAGCTATGGCTACACCTTC	CAIGQSYGYTF
TRBV29-1	TRBJ2-7	.	few	TGCAGCGTTGGAGGGGGTCTCGACCTCTACGAGCAGTACTTC	CSVGGGLDLYEQYF
TRBV3-1	TRBJ2-1	.	.	TGTGCCAGCAGCCAAGATCACGCTAGCTCCTACAATGAGCAGTTCTTC	CASSQDHASSYNEQFF
TRBV6-6	TRBJ1-1	.	.	TGTGCCAGCAGGGATGGGACGAACACTGAAGCTTTCTTT	CASRDGTNTEAFF
TRBV2	TRBJ2-2	TRBD2	few	TGTGCCAGCAGTGAAGGGCCTAGCGGCCTCAACACCGGGGAGCTGTTTTTT	CASSEGPSGLNTGELFF
TRBV6-2/TRBV6-3	TRBJ2-1	TRBD2	.	TGTGCCAGCAGTCTCGGCGGGCTAGCGGGAGATGAGCAGTTCTTC	CASSLGGLAGDEQFF